A selection of T cell receptor beta chains follows, all from one sample in a study of shared clonotypes between healthy human individuals. Sequenced by immunoSEQ multiplex PCR; TCRdb stores in-frame clones only, minus some. The sample has approximately 740,000 clones; roughly 70% are singletons. The source material was memory CD4+ T cells sorted from blood. All receptors come from a woman aged 25-40 years in good health. Each CDR3 is given with its conserved first and last residue. Each record gives: V gene, D gene, clone size, J gene, CDR3 DNA, CDR3 protein. A D gene is named only where the DNA matches it firmly. Clone size is not always given. Where it is, it says once, few, many or a class for expanded clones.

>TRBV6-6|.|.|TRBJ2-7
TGTGCCAGCAGTTACTCGATTACGGGAGACGAGCAGTACTTC
CASSYSITGDEQYF
>TRBV10-1|TRBD1|.|TRBJ1-2
TGCGCCAGCAGTGCCGTCCCAAAACAGGGGCCCAGCTATGGCTACACCTTC
CASSAVPKQGPSYGYTF
>TRBV28|TRBD1|.|TRBJ1-1
TGTGCCAGCAGGGACAGGGGGACTATGAACACTGAAGCTTTCTTT
CASRDRGTMNTEAFF
>TRBV5-4|TRBD2|.|TRBJ2-7
TGTGCCAGCAGCTTCCTACTAGCGGGACCCTACGAGCAGTACTTC
CASSFLLAGPYEQYF
>TRBV7-3|TRBD2|once|TRBJ2-3
TGTGCCAGCAGCTTAAGCGGGAGCAGAGATACGCAGTATTTT
CASSLSGSRDTQYF
>TRBV7-9|.|many|TRBJ2-7
TGTGCCAGCAGCTCGATCCGGGACGGTGTACGGAACGAGCAGTACTTC
CASSSIRDGVRNEQYF
>TRBV27|.|.|TRBJ2-2
TGTGCCAGCAGTTTTAGCGGAGAGGGGACCGGGGAGCTGTTTTTT
CASSFSGEGTGELFF
>TRBV28|.|.|TRBJ1-5
TGTGCCAGCAGGCGGCAGGGGACTAATAGCAATCAGCCCCAGCATTTT
CASRRQGTNSNQPQHF
>TRBV6-1|.|.|TRBJ2-5
TGTGCCAGCAGTGAAGCAAGTCTAGTGGAGACCCAGTACTTC
CASSEASLVETQYF
>TRBV10-3|TRBD1|.|TRBJ2-1
TGTGCCATCAGGGGACAGGGGCCGTTATCCTACAATGAGCAGTTCTTC
CAIRGQGPLSYNEQFF
>TRBV5-1|TRBD1|.|TRBJ1-4
TGCGCCAGCAGCTTGGTCCAGGGGGGGCCCAATGAAAAACTGTTTTTT
CASSLVQGGPNEKLFF
>TRBV5-3|.|few|TRBJ2-7
TGTGCCAGAAGCCACACGCGGGGACATTTAAGCTCCTACGAGCAGTACTTC
CARSHTRGHLSSYEQYF
>TRBV30|.|.|TRBJ1-5
TGTGCCTGGAGTGTACTAGGTCAGGGGAATCAGCCCCAGCATTTT
CAWSVLGQGNQPQHF
>TRBV5-1|.|.|TRBJ2-5
TGCGCCAGCAGCTTGGGGCTGGGTCAAGCTTCGAGGACCCAGTACTTC
CASSLGLGQASRTQYF
>TRBV19|TRBD1|.|TRBJ1-1
TGTGCCAGTAGTATAACAGGGGCAGCGAACACTGAAGCTTTCTTT
CASSITGAANTEAFF
>TRBV28|TRBD1|few|TRBJ1-1
TGTGCCAGCAGTCCCGGACAGGAGGCCACTGAAGCTTTCTTT
CASSPGQEATEAFF
>TRBV19|.|.|TRBJ2-7
TGTGCCAGTAGTAACAGCCGGTTCCCAGGGGAGCAGTACTTC
CASSNSRFPGEQYF
>TRBV28|.|.|TRBJ2-2
TGTGCCAGCAGACCCACAGGGAGCACCGGGGAGCTGTTTTTT
CASRPTGSTGELFF
>TRBV28|.|.|TRBJ1-3
TGTGCCACGAGCAGGCGGGGGCAATCTGGAAACACCATATATTTT
CATSRRGQSGNTIYF
>TRBV5-1|.|.|TRBJ2-1
TGCGCCAGCAGCTTGGACGGGAGTGGAGTCAATGAGCAGTTCTTC
CASSLDGSGVNEQFF
>TRBV6-6|.|.|TRBJ2-7
TGTGCCAGCAAGGGGCCAGACCCCTACGAGCAGTACTTC
CASKGPDPYEQYF
>TRBV28|.|.|TRBJ1-5
TGTGCCAGCAGGGACATTTCGGCAGGTTCGGGGCCCCAGCATTTT
CASRDISAGSGPQHF
>TRBV5-6|.|.|TRBJ1-1
TGTGCCAGCAGCTTGGGGTGGGGGAACACTGAAGCTTTCTTT
CASSLGWGNTEAFF
>TRBV28|.|.|TRBJ2-6
TGTGCCAGCAGCCTCGACCCGGCGGGAGGGGCCAACGTCCTGACTTTC
CASSLDPAGGANVLTF
>TRBV11-3|.|once|TRBJ2-2
TGTGCCAGCAGCTCGAGAGGAACGAACACCGGGGAGCTGTTTTTT
CASSSRGTNTGELFF
>TRBV11-2|TRBD2|.|TRBJ2-7
TGTGCCAGCAGCCGAAGCGGGAGAACCGAGCAGTACTTC
CASSRSGRTEQYF
>TRBV19|.|.|TRBJ1-2
TGTGCCAGTAGTATAAGTGGCCTTGGCTATGGCTACACCTTC
CASSISGLGYGYTF
>TRBV28|TRBD1|.|TRBJ1-4
TGTGCCAGCAGTGAAACAGGACAGGGAGGGGAAAAACTGTTTTTT
CASSETGQGGEKLFF
>TRBV11-2|TRBD1|many|TRBJ2-2
TGTGCCAGCATCTCGACCGGGACAGGGCACACCGGGGAGCTGTTTTTT
CASISTGTGHTGELFF
>TRBV6-5|.|.|TRBJ2-1
TGTGCCAGCAGTTACAAACCCAGCGGGTCATACAATGAGCAGTTCTTC
CASSYKPSGSYNEQFF
>TRBV2|.|once|TRBJ2-5
TGTGCCAGCAGTGCGGCAGACCAAGAGACCCAGTACTTC
CASSAADQETQYF
>TRBV6-1|.|.|TRBJ1-4
TGTGCCACCCTCCGCACGACAGCCGTCCCTGAAAAACTGTTTTTT
CATLRTTAVPEKLFF
>TRBV27|TRBD1|.|TRBJ1-2
TGTGCCAGCAACTCTTGGACAGGTCGGAACCCTGGCTACACCTTC
CASNSWTGRNPGYTF
>TRBV28|.|.|TRBJ1-3
TGTGCCAGCAGTCCCAGAGGAGACGCCGTAAACACCATATATTTT
CASSPRGDAVNTIYF
>TRBV11-2|TRBD1|few|TRBJ2-7
TGTGCCAGCAGCTTAAGGGGGCTTGGCGAGCAGTACTTC
CASSLRGLGEQYF
>TRBV5-1|.|.|TRBJ1-4
TGCGCCAGCAGCTGGGACAACGGGGAGGAAAAACTGTTTTTT
CASSWDNGEEKLFF
>TRBV5-4|TRBD1|.|TRBJ2-2
TGTGCCAGCAGCCGGGGACAGAGCACCGGGGAGCTGTTTTTT
CASSRGQSTGELFF
>TRBV6-6|.|.|TRBJ1-2
TGTGCCAGCACTCCAAGACCGCCTGATGGCTACACCTTC
CASTPRPPDGYTF
>TRBV28|TRBD2|.|TRBJ2-5
TGTGCCAGCAGTTGGACTAGCGGGGTGAGAGAGACCCAGTACTTC
CASSWTSGVRETQYF
>TRBV6-6|.|few|TRBJ2-3
TGTGCCAGCAGTTACGGACCATCCGGTACAGATACGCAGTATTTT
CASSYGPSGTDTQYF
>TRBV6-6|TRBD2|.|TRBJ2-7
TGTGCCAGCAGTTACTGGCGAGCGGGGGAGCAGTACTTC
CASSYWRAGEQYF
>TRBV7-8|.|.|TRBJ1-2
TGTGCCAGCAGCGTAGAACAGGGAGGCTATGGCTACACCTTC
CASSVEQGGYGYTF
>TRBV7-4|.|.|TRBJ2-6
TGTGCCAGCAGCACCTCACCTGGGGCCAACGTCCTGACTTTC
CASSTSPGANVLTF
>TRBV19|.|once|TRBJ2-2
TGTGCCAGTAGTATAGACCTAGTGGACAGGACTAGGGAGCTGTTTTTT
CASSIDLVDRTRELFF